The next 30 T cell receptor beta chains were all read from a single sample in a study of blood T cell repertoires in COVID-19. This table comes from immunoSEQ multiplex PCR, and its TCRdb copy is limited to in-frame clones, with some not included. Of 50,000 to 85,000 clones in the sample, about 89% were seen once. Input material: peripheral blood. The receptors were gathered from a human donor in a cohort sampled during active COVID-19.

CDR3 nucleotides: TGTGCCAGCAGCGTTAACGGGAGGGAGACCCAGTACTTC. It translates to CASSVNGRETQYF. The chain combines TRBV9 with TRBJ2-5, with 7 bases that match TRBD2. Germline assignment: CDR1 SGDLS and CDR2 YYNGEE. The CDR3 runs to 13 residues. The V gene end was trimmed by 2 bases and the J gene end by 5 bases; junction bases not matched to a gene: 3.

In this sample, this clone turned up once. This rearrangement joins TRBV7-9 to TRBJ2-1; 8 nucleotides agree with TRBD2. The germline V gene has CDR1 SEHNR and CDR2 FQNEAQ (reference sequence). CDR3 size: 14 residues. The V segment lost 3 bases and the J segment 8 bases; nucleotides outside the gene matches: 6. The CDR3 loop is CASSFSGKGDEQFF. CDR3 nucleotides: TGTGCCAGCAGCTTTAGCGGGAAAGGCGATGAGCAGTTCTTC.

This clone was seen only once. This sequence joins TRBV7-5 and TRBJ2-4; the table's D call, TRBD1, has no DNA check behind it. TRBV7-5 is a known pseudogene. CDR3 size: 15 residues. The CDR3 DNA reads as TGTGCCAGAAGCAACCGACAGGGAGCCAAAAACATTCAGTACTTC. The encoded protein is CARSNRQGAKNIQYF.

The chain employs TRBV7-2 and TRBJ1-2; 10 bases line up with TRBD1. The junction had 3 bases not matched to a gene; V was cut back by 1 base and J by 1 base. CDR1 and CDR2 from the germline V gene are SGHTA and FQGNSA. This CDR3 has 16 residues. The CDR3 loop reads CASSLGGQGGNYGYTF. The CDR3 DNA reads TGTGCCAGCAGCTTAGGAGGACAGGGGGGTAACTATGGCTACACCTTC. The whole variable domain, remainder taken from reference TRBV7-2 and TRBJ1-2, is GAGVSQSPSNKVTEKGKDVELRCDPISGHTALYWYRQSLGQGLEFLIYFQGNSAPDKSGLPSDRFSAERTGGSVSTLTIQRTQQEDSAVYLCASSLGGQGGNYGYTFGSGTRLTVV.

The count of this clone is one. V gene TRBV4-1 combines with J gene TRBJ2-5, with D perhaps matching TRBD2 (7 bases). V gave up 4 bases and J gave up 1 base, with 25 bases separating them. Germline lookup yields CDR1 MGHRA and CDR2 YSYEKL. This CDR3 comprises 19 residues. The CDR3 here is CASSPSGRGAMLPQETQYF. The CDR3, as DNA: TGCGCCAGCAGCCCCAGTGGTCGGGGGGCTATGCTGCCCCAAGAGACCCAGTACTTC.

This clone was found a few times. This rearrangement joins TRBV28 to TRBJ1-2, with D unresolved. The CDR3 runs to 14 residues. Germline V gene sequence: CDR1 MDHEN, CDR2 SYDVKM. Trimming took 1 base from V and 7 from J, leaving 13 bases between them. The CDR3 DNA is TGTGCCAGCAGTTTATCCGACTCCGACGGTGGCTACACCTTC. Translated: CASSLSDSDGGYTF.

The chain uses TRBV4-2 and TRBJ1-6, with 9 bases lining up with TRBD1. V lost 3 bases to trimming and J lost 7 bases; unmatched junction nucleotides: 4. This CDR3 region has 15 residues. CDR1 and CDR2 from the germline V gene are LGHNA and YNFKEQ. The CDR3 here is CASSQGQGPNSPLHF. As DNA, the CDR3 is TGTGCCAGCAGCCAGGGACAGGGACCCAATTCACCCCTCCACTTT.

V and J are TRBV20-1 and TRBJ1-4, with D unclear. This CDR3 is 11 amino acids long. CDR1 is DFQATT and CDR2 is SNEGSKA in the germline V gene (reference sequence). V lost 5 bases and J lost 10, with 11 bases in between. The CDR3 loop reads CSADLPGKLFF. In DNA, the CDR3 is TGCAGTGCTGATTTGCCAGGAAAACTGTTTTTT.

V is TRBV5-6 and J is TRBJ1-5; the D is unclear. Germline-derived CDR1 and CDR2 are SGHDT and YYEEEE. V lost 0 bases to trimming and J lost 3 bases, with 7 bases between them. The CDR3 spans 14 residues. The CDR3 bases are TGTGCCAGCAGCTTGGGACTTCCCAATCAGCCCCAGCATTTT. Encoded protein: CASSLGLPNQPQHF.

This clone was recorded only once. The chain has TRBV7-3 and TRBJ2-3; a weak D match, TRBD2 (5 bases). Per the germline V gene, CDR1 is SGHTA and CDR2 is FQGTGA. The ends were cut back, 6 bases at V and 4 bases at J, with 8 bases in the middle. This CDR3 region has 12 residues. As DNA, the CDR3 is TGTGCCAGCAGTCACGGGGCAGATACGCAGTATTTT. This translates into CASSHGADTQYF.

J is TRBJ2-3 and V is TRBV11-3; D uncertain. The CDR3 spans 16 residues. CDR1 SGHNT and CDR2 YENEEA come from the germline V gene. V was shortened by 1 base and J by 2 bases, with 13 bases between the two germline ends. The CDR3 DNA sequence: TGTGCCAGCAGCTTAGGAAACAGCTGGAACACAGATACGCAGTATTTT. Translated: CASSLGNSWNTDTQYF.

This chain joins TRBV3-1 (or the pseudogene TRBV3-2) and TRBJ2-7; perhaps TRBD1 as D (5 bases). CDR1 is LGHDT and CDR2 is YNNKEL in the germline V gene (reference sequence). V was trimmed by 1 base and J by 3 bases, leaving 10 bases between them. The CDR3 consists of 14 residues. The CDR3: CASSQADSGYEQYF. CDR3 sequence (DNA): TGTGCCAGCAGCCAAGCTGACAGTGGCTACGAGCAGTACTTC.

The rearrangement uses TRBV14 and TRBJ2-7, with D possibly being TRBD2 (6 bases). Germline CDR1 and CDR2: SGHDN and FVKESK. The length of the CDR3 is 14 residues. V lost 4 bases, J lost 0 bases, and 10 bases lay in between. CDR3 coding DNA: TGTGCCAGCAGCCCCCGGGGGAGCTCCTACGAGCAGTACTTC. Its protein is CASSPRGSSYEQYF.

The chain's CDR3 is CASLAGDADTQYF. In DNA form, the CDR3 reads TGTGCCAGTCTGGCGGGGGACGCAGATACGCAGTATTTT. V and J are TRBV19 and TRBJ2-3; 7 bases match TRBD2. CDR1 and CDR2 (germline): LNHDA, SQIVND (reference sequence). V shed 8 bases and J 4 bases; nucleotides not matched to a gene: 6. CDR3 size: 13 residues.

The table lists this clone with a few counts. The V gene is TRBV18, the J gene TRBJ2-3; TRBD1 might be the D (6 bases). The CDR3 contains 14 residues. Trimming stripped 10 bases from V and 2 bases from J, with 16 bases between. Germline loops: CDR1 KGHSH, CDR2 LQKENI. Written as DNA, the CDR3 is TGTGCCACCATCGAGACAGGCTCCACAGATACGCAGTATTTT. Protein sequence: CATIETGSTDTQYF.

The chain is built from TRBV5-4 and TRBJ1-1, with 8 bases that match TRBD1. V trimming: 2 bases; J trimming: 5 bases; junction bases outside the gene matches: 8. This CDR3 spans 15 amino acids. The V gene's germline CDR1 is SGHNT and CDR2 YYREEE (reference sequence). In DNA form, the CDR3 reads TGTGCCAGCAGCTTTGCGGACAGGGATATGACTGAAGCTTTCTTT. It codes for CASSFADRDMTEAFF.

The V gene is TRBV7-9, the J gene TRBJ1-4; D ambiguous. V lost 1 base and J 0 bases, leaving 9 bases between the germline ends. CDR3 length: 16 residues. Per the germline V gene, CDR1 is SEHNR and CDR2 is FQNEAQ (reference sequence). CDR3: CASSLGHPATNEKLFF. CDR3 DNA: TGTGCCAGCAGCTTAGGTCACCCGGCAACTAATGAAAAACTGTTTTTT.

In DNA form, the CDR3 reads TGTGCCAGCAGGGAGGATCAGGGGCGCACTGAAGCTTTCTTT. This gives the protein CASREDQGRTEAFF. The chain has TRBV6-5 and TRBJ1-1; tentatively, D is TRBD1 (6 bases). The CDR3 is 14 amino acids. Germline V gene data show CDR1 as MNHEY and CDR2 as SVGAGI. V lost 6 bases to trimming and J lost 4 bases, with 15 bases between them.

V and J are TRBV28 and TRBJ1-1; no clear D gene. Looked up from germline, CDR1 is MDHEN and CDR2 is SYDVKM. There are 12 residues in the CDR3. V was pared by 5 bases and J by 2 bases, with 6 bases between. CDR3 sequence (DNA): TGTGCCAGCAGTCCTAGTAACACTGAAGCTTTCTTT. Residues: CASSPSNTEAFF.

The chain employs TRBV4-3 and TRBJ2-3; D is possibly TRBD2 (7 bases). Germline V gives CDR1 LGHNA, CDR2 YSLEER. The CDR3 runs 16 residues. The V and J ends lost 0 bases and 4 bases respectively, with 14 bases between them. The DNA for the CDR3 is TGCGCCAGCAGCCAAGAACCGAGAGGGGGGGCAGATACGCAGTATTTT. Protein: CASSQEPRGGADTQYF.

The chain carries TRBV4-1 and TRBJ2-5, with D hard to call. Trimming cost V 0 bases and J 1 base, with 12 bases left between them. The germline gives CDR1 MGHRA, CDR2 YSYEKL. The CDR3 spans 16 residues. CDR3 sequence reads: CASSQDPDSRQETQYF. The CDR3 DNA sequence: TGCGCCAGCAGCCAAGATCCCGACTCGCGCCAAGAGACCCAGTACTTC.

The gene calls are TRBV6-5 and TRBJ1-1, with D tentatively TRBD1 (5 bases). The CDR3 has 13 residues. Trimming removed 8 bases at V and 4 bases at J, with 14 bases between. Germline values: CDR1 MNHEY, CDR2 SVGAGI. The CDR3 spells CASSRVFGTEAFF. Here the CDR3 DNA reads TGTGCCAGCTCCAGGGTTTTCGGCACTGAAGCTTTCTTT.

The chain has TRBV27 and TRBJ2-1; tentative D call: TRBD2 (5 bases). The CDR3 extends over 16 amino acids. Looked up from germline, CDR1 is MNHEY and CDR2 is SMNVEV (reference sequence). V lost 9 bases and J 1 base, leaving 19 bases between the germline ends. CDR3 loop: CASGWVSDPSYNEQFF. CDR3 nucleotides: TGTGCCAGTGGTTGGGTTAGCGATCCTTCCTACAATGAGCAGTTCTTC.

This chain uses TRBV3-1 (or the pseudogene TRBV3-2) with TRBJ2-5; D perhaps matches TRBD2 (5 bases). This CDR3 spans 16 amino acids. Germline V lookup: CDR1 LGHDT, CDR2 YNNKEL (reference sequence). Trimming took off 1 base at V and 4 bases at J, with 16 bases between the two ends. CDR3 sequence reads: CASSQGKGLVAETQYF. DNA for the CDR3: TGTGCCAGCAGCCAAGGGAAAGGACTTGTGGCAGAGACCCAGTACTTC.

DNA for the CDR3: TGTGCCAGCAGTCCACAGGGAGACACCATATATTTT. Protein: CASSPQGDTIYF. The chain recombines TRBV6-6 with TRBJ1-3, with D possibly being TRBD1 (6 bases). The germline gives CDR1 MNHNY, CDR2 SVGAGI (reference sequence). Deletions cut 5 bases from V and 8 bases from J, with 10 bases between. The CDR3 is 12 amino acids.

The chain is built from TRBV6-1 and TRBJ2-7; 9 bases map to TRBD2. Germline CDR1 reads MNHNS; CDR2 reads SASEGT. The CDR3 contains 17 residues. V trimming: 2 bases; J trimming: 0 bases; junction bases outside the gene matches: 8. For the CDR3, the DNA is TGTGCCAGCAGTGAACAGCGGGGGGCTTTAATCTCCTACGAGCAGTACTTC. This sequence encodes CASSEQRGALISYEQYF.

This clone appeared a single time. CDR3 loop: CASSSRTGTDGYTF. CDR3 sequence (DNA): TGTGCCAGCTCATCCCGGACGGGAACGGATGGCTACACCTTC. The V call is TRBV18, the J call TRBJ1-2; unclear D gene. V dropped 5 bases and J dropped 6 bases, with 16 bases sitting between them. CDR3 length equals 14 residues. The V gene's germline CDR1 is KGHSH and CDR2 LQKENI.

This clone was detected only once. This chain joins TRBV27 and TRBJ2-1; D ambiguous. Germline values: CDR1 MNHEY, CDR2 SMNVEV (reference sequence). V was cut by 5 bases and J by 0 bases, with 11 bases left in between. The CDR3 is 15 residues long. CDR3 sequence reads: CASSPRMSSYNEQFF. The DNA of the CDR3 is TGTGCCAGCAGTCCCCGCATGAGCTCCTACAATGAGCAGTTCTTC.

The CDR3 loop is CASSLKATGVTSYEQYF. CDR3 DNA: TGTGCCAGCAGTTTAAAGGCTACAGGGGTAACATCCTACGAGCAGTACTTC. The V and J genes are TRBV27 and TRBJ2-7, with TRBD1 matching over 7 bases. The trim removed 2 bases at V and 1 base at J, leaving 11 bases unmatched. Germline V gene sequence: CDR1 MNHEY, CDR2 SMNVEV (reference sequence). The CDR3 has 17 residues.

This clone has just a few counts. The chain employs TRBV7-9 and TRBJ2-7; D may be TRBD2 (6 bases). The germline V gene has CDR1 SEHNR and CDR2 FQNEAQ (reference sequence). V lost 7 bases, J lost 1 base, and 17 bases lay in between. This CDR3 contains 15 residues. DNA of the CDR3: TGTGCCAGCACCGCGGCCGGGACTGGATCCTACGAGCAGTACTTC. Protein: CASTAAGTGSYEQYF.